This T cell receptor (beta chain) appears in the sequencing data of a study of blood T cell repertoires in COVID-19. The CDR3 is 15 residues long. CDR1 is LNHNV and CDR2 is YYDKDF in the germline V gene (reference sequence). V was pared by 8 bases and J by 2 bases, with 10 bases of the junction left unmatched. The method was immunoSEQ multiplex PCR; TCRdb's version includes in-frame clones alone and lacks a portion of them. Counted here are 60,000 to 75,000 clones, around 87% occurring once; the ten biggest clones make up 6.6%. The source is a man in his sixties with acute or convalescent COVID-19. Source material: peripheral blood. This chain joins TRBV15 and TRBJ2-3; TRBD1 matches at 7 bases. In nucleotides, the CDR3 is TGTGCCACCCAACAGGGGACAGCCGACACAGATACGCAGTATTTT. Translation: CATQQGTADTDTQYF.